The rows below give T cell receptor beta chains drawn from one sample of a study of human T cells and chemical hapten exposure. Each CDR3 protein gets one entry after TCRdb re-called the 5' RACE reads with MiXCR. The top ten clones hold around 2% of a sample with some 78,000 distinct CDR3 sequences, under 10% of them seen once. These receptors came from a male donor in good health. Both conserved end residues are part of each CDR3. D genes are given only for firm matches. Not every row has a clone size; where given, it reads once, few, many or a size class.

j_call: TRBJ2-3
clone_size: few
d_call: NA
v_call: TRBV6-2/TRBV6-3
cdr3_aa: CASSYLLTDTQYF
cdr3_nt: TGTGCCAGCAGTTACTTACTCACAGATACGCAGTATTTT

j_call: TRBJ2-7
clone_size: many
d_call: TRBD2
v_call: TRBV20-1
cdr3_aa: CSARSPGLGTKSSYEQYF
cdr3_nt: TGCAGTGCTAGGTCCCCGGGACTAGGTACGAAGAGCTCCTACGAGCAGTACTTC

j_call: TRBJ1-1
clone_size: NA
d_call: TRBD1
v_call: TRBV5-1
cdr3_aa: CASSLGSGGGSSEAFF
cdr3_nt: TGCGCCAGCAGCTTGGGCTCAGGGGGCGGAAGTTCTGAAGCTTTCTTT

j_call: TRBJ1-2
clone_size: many
d_call: NA
v_call: TRBV12-3/TRBV12-4
cdr3_aa: CASSMDPPSGYTF
cdr3_nt: TGTGCCAGCAGTATGGACCCTCCGAGCGGCTACACCTTC

j_call: TRBJ1-1
clone_size: NA
d_call: TRBD1
v_call: TRBV7-9
cdr3_aa: CASSTGVTEAFF
cdr3_nt: TGTGCCAGCAGCACAGGGGTCACTGAAGCTTTCTTT

j_call: TRBJ1-6
clone_size: many
d_call: TRBD1
v_call: TRBV6-6
cdr3_aa: CASSYGTGSKRSYNSPLHF
cdr3_nt: TGTGCCAGCAGTTACGGGACAGGGAGTAAAAGGTCCTATAATTCACCCCTCCACTTT

j_call: TRBJ2-2
clone_size: many
d_call: TRBD1
v_call: TRBV12-3/TRBV12-4
cdr3_aa: CASSTTGGATGELFF
cdr3_nt: TGTGCCAGCAGTACCACAGGGGGCGCGACCGGGGAGCTGTTTTTT

j_call: TRBJ1-6
clone_size: NA
d_call: TRBD1
v_call: TRBV6-1
cdr3_aa: CASSAGQNNSPLHF
cdr3_nt: TGTGCCAGCAGTGCGGGACAGAATAATTCACCCCTCCACTTT

j_call: TRBJ2-5
clone_size: few
d_call: NA
v_call: TRBV12-5
cdr3_aa: CASGLFRANEETQYF
cdr3_nt: TGTGCTAGTGGTTTGTTCAGGGCCAATGAAGAGACCCAGTACTTC

j_call: TRBJ2-5
clone_size: many
d_call: TRBD2
v_call: TRBV10-3
cdr3_aa: CAIRPGLAEETQYF
cdr3_nt: TGTGCCATCAGGCCGGGACTAGCGGAAGAGACCCAGTACTTC

j_call: TRBJ2-1
clone_size: NA
d_call: TRBD2
v_call: TRBV12-5
cdr3_aa: CASGLASGSGLSYNEQFF
cdr3_nt: TGTGCTAGTGGTTTAGCGAGCGGGAGCGGGCTTTCCTACAATGAGCAGTTCTTC

j_call: TRBJ2-1
clone_size: NA
d_call: TRBD2
v_call: TRBV14
cdr3_aa: CASSQLSGSVYNEQFF
cdr3_nt: TGTGCCAGCAGCCAGCTTAGCGGGAGTGTATACAATGAGCAGTTCTTC

j_call: TRBJ2-3
clone_size: few
d_call: NA
v_call: TRBV7-6
cdr3_aa: CASSLGGTNTQYF
cdr3_nt: TGTGCCAGCAGCTTGGGCGGCACAAATACGCAGTATTTT

j_call: TRBJ2-7
clone_size: few
d_call: TRBD2
v_call: TRBV27
cdr3_aa: CASSLTPGLAGGRYEQYF
cdr3_nt: TGTGCCAGCAGTCTTACCCCCGGGCTAGCGGGAGGTCGGTACGAGCAGTACTTC

j_call: TRBJ1-4
clone_size: few
d_call: TRBD1
v_call: TRBV20-1
cdr3_aa: CSALGQGISYEKLFF
cdr3_nt: TGCAGTGCTCTGGGACAGGGGATAAGTTACGAAAAACTGTTTTTT

j_call: TRBJ1-6
clone_size: few
d_call: NA
v_call: TRBV6-2/TRBV6-3
cdr3_aa: CASSYSLEENSPLHF
cdr3_nt: TGTGCCAGCAGTTACTCCCTTGAAGAGAATTCACCCCTCCACTTT

j_call: TRBJ1-4
clone_size: once
d_call: NA
v_call: TRBV25-1
cdr3_aa: CASSESDRRGDEKLFF
cdr3_nt: TGTGCCAGCAGTGAGAGTGACAGAAGAGGGGATGAAAAACTGTTTTTT

j_call: TRBJ2-3
clone_size: NA
d_call: NA
v_call: TRBV6-5
cdr3_aa: CASSYLGEADTQYF
cdr3_nt: TGTGCCAGCAGTTACTTGGGAGAAGCAGATACGCAGTATTTT

j_call: TRBJ2-7
clone_size: many
d_call: TRBD2
v_call: TRBV5-1
cdr3_aa: CASSLEGLASYEQYF
cdr3_nt: TGCGCCAGCAGCTTGGAGGGACTAGCGAGCTACGAGCAGTACTTC

j_call: TRBJ2-2
clone_size: few
d_call: NA
v_call: TRBV19
cdr3_aa: CASSTTALGTGELFF
cdr3_nt: TGTGCCAGTAGTACCACAGCCCTAGGGACCGGGGAGCTGTTTTTT

j_call: TRBJ2-7
clone_size: few
d_call: NA
v_call: TRBV3-1
cdr3_aa: CASSQVLRDGEQYF
cdr3_nt: TGTGCCAGCAGCCAAGTATTGCGGGACGGGGAGCAGTACTTC

j_call: TRBJ2-2
clone_size: many
d_call: TRBD2
v_call: TRBV9
cdr3_aa: CASSVASGGPNTGELFF
cdr3_nt: TGTGCCAGCAGCGTAGCCAGCGGGGGACCGAACACCGGGGAGCTGTTTTTT

j_call: TRBJ2-4
clone_size: many
d_call: TRBD2
v_call: TRBV3-1
cdr3_aa: CASSHLAGAKNIQYF
cdr3_nt: TGTGCCAGCAGCCATCTAGCGGGAGCCAAAAACATTCAGTACTTC

j_call: TRBJ2-7
clone_size: NA
d_call: TRBD1
v_call: TRBV20-1
cdr3_aa: CSARAPDRGVEQYF
cdr3_nt: TGCAGTGCTAGAGCCCCTGACAGGGGAGTCGAGCAGTACTTC

j_call: TRBJ2-7
clone_size: few
d_call: NA
v_call: TRBV14
cdr3_aa: CASSHYGYEQYF
cdr3_nt: TGTGCCAGCAGCCATTATGGCTACGAGCAGTACTTC

j_call: TRBJ2-2
clone_size: many
d_call: NA
v_call: TRBV6-2/TRBV6-3
cdr3_aa: CASHRVSGELFF
cdr3_nt: TGTGCCAGCCACAGGGTCTCCGGGGAGCTGTTTTTT

j_call: TRBJ2-7
clone_size: many
d_call: NA
v_call: TRBV12-3/TRBV12-4
cdr3_aa: CASRTGLGGEQYF
cdr3_nt: TGTGCCAGCAGAACAGGGTTGGGGGGCGAGCAGTACTTC

j_call: TRBJ1-2
clone_size: few
d_call: TRBD1
v_call: TRBV4-3
cdr3_aa: CASSQDGDRGNLNYGYTF
cdr3_nt: TGCGCCAGCAGCCAAGACGGGGACAGGGGGAACTTAAACTATGGCTACACCTTC

j_call: TRBJ1-5
clone_size: NA
d_call: TRBD1
v_call: TRBV20-1
cdr3_aa: CSALGQGETQPQHF
cdr3_nt: TGCAGTGCTCTGGGACAGGGGGAGACTCAGCCCCAGCATTTT

j_call: TRBJ2-2
clone_size: NA
d_call: NA
v_call: TRBV5-6
cdr3_aa: CASSQNNWVNTGELFF
cdr3_nt: TGTGCCAGCAGCCAGAACAATTGGGTGAACACCGGGGAGCTGTTTTTT

j_call: TRBJ2-4
clone_size: NA
d_call: NA
v_call: TRBV18
cdr3_aa: CASSPPAERALAKNIQYF
cdr3_nt: TGTGCCAGCTCACCACCGGCGGAGAGGGCGCTAGCCAAAAACATTCAGTACTTC

j_call: TRBJ2-5
clone_size: few
d_call: NA
v_call: TRBV5-1
cdr3_aa: CASSLLGIGETQYF
cdr3_nt: TGCGCCAGCAGCTTGCTGGGCATCGGGGAGACCCAGTACTTC

j_call: TRBJ1-5
clone_size: few
d_call: TRBD1
v_call: TRBV18
cdr3_aa: CASSPTGGGNQPQHF
cdr3_nt: TGTGCCAGCTCACCGACAGGGGGCGGGAATCAGCCCCAGCATTTT

j_call: TRBJ1-1
clone_size: NA
d_call: TRBD1
v_call: TRBV7-8
cdr3_aa: CASSYRQFTGTGVMNTEAFF
cdr3_nt: TGTGCCAGCAGCTACCGCCAATTTACCGGGACAGGAGTCATGAACACTGAAGCTTTCTTT

j_call: TRBJ2-1
clone_size: NA
d_call: TRBD2
v_call: TRBV10-1
cdr3_aa: CASSFSGRAGEQFF
cdr3_nt: TGCGCCAGCAGTTTCAGCGGGAGGGCGGGTGAGCAGTTCTTC

j_call: TRBJ2-3
clone_size: many
d_call: TRBD1
v_call: TRBV20-1
cdr3_aa: CSARVTGGTDTQYF
cdr3_nt: TGCAGTGCTAGAGTGACAGGGGGCACAGATACGCAGTATTTT

j_call: TRBJ1-6
clone_size: NA
d_call: NA
v_call: TRBV7-2
cdr3_aa: CASGGGVRGPLHF
cdr3_nt: TGTGCCAGCGGTGGGGGGGTTCGGGGGCCCCTCCACTTT

j_call: TRBJ1-1
clone_size: many
d_call: NA
v_call: TRBV6-6
cdr3_aa: CASSYGRLNTEAFF
cdr3_nt: TGTGCCAGCAGTTATGGCAGGTTGAACACTGAAGCTTTCTTT

j_call: TRBJ2-3
clone_size: NA
d_call: NA
v_call: TRBV12-3/TRBV12-4
cdr3_aa: CASSLGSGASTDTQYF
cdr3_nt: TGTGCCAGCAGTTTGGGTAGCGGTGCTAGCACAGATACGCAGTATTTT

j_call: TRBJ2-2
clone_size: few
d_call: TRBD2
v_call: TRBV6-5
cdr3_aa: CEAGGLPGELFF
cdr3_nt: TGTGAGGCGGGAGGGCTCCCCGGGGAGCTGTTTTTT

j_call: TRBJ1-2
clone_size: NA
d_call: NA
v_call: TRBV20-1
cdr3_aa: CSARVREANYGYTF
cdr3_nt: TGCAGTGCTAGAGTAAGGGAAGCTAACTATGGCTACACCTTC

j_call: TRBJ2-7
clone_size: many
d_call: NA
v_call: TRBV11-2
cdr3_aa: CASSVGMPYEQYF
cdr3_nt: TGTGCCAGCAGCGTAGGGATGCCCTACGAGCAGTACTTC

j_call: TRBJ1-2
clone_size: few
d_call: TRBD1
v_call: TRBV27
cdr3_aa: CANGTGGNYGYTF
cdr3_nt: TGTGCCAACGGGACAGGGGGCAATTATGGCTACACCTTC

j_call: TRBJ2-7
clone_size: NA
d_call: TRBD1
v_call: TRBV25-1
cdr3_aa: CASSDPDRGLYEQYF
cdr3_nt: TGTGCCAGCAGTGACCCGGACAGGGGGCTCTACGAGCAGTACTTC